The TCR beta chain described here comes from a study of shared clonotypes between healthy human individuals (dated by TCRdb to 2020 to 2022). With respect to the entire study: A couple of women and a few men aged 18 to 49 years were included in the cohort. Leukapheresis yielded between about 0.8 and 9.5 billion PBMCs per donor. To increase sequencing depth and limit assay-specific biases, TCR repertoire library preparation and sequencing were carried out by different laboratories using diverse techniques. To estimate repertoire size and how much clonotypes are shared between individuals, the study performed deep sequencing of blood TCR repertoires from roughly five healthy adults. For each donor, three plates each were used for CD4 naive and CD4 memory, two plates were used for CD8 naive, and one plate was used for CD8 memory. Overall study results and their limits: Naive subsets generally had larger estimated clonotype richness than memory subsets did. Only blood was sampled, and tissue TCR repertoires likely differ from those in blood. When a handful of donors were compared, the shared fraction of clonotypes was around 4.6% for naive CD4, 3% to 4% for naive CD8, 2% to 2.5% for memory CD4, and around 0.4% for memory CD8. Because the study included a small number of donors, the genetic and exposure-history diversity represented was limited. Rarefaction of sorted-subset datasets indicated incomplete sequencing despite the large sequencing depth. Higher generation probabilities were observed for clonotypes shared by all four sorted-subset donors than for non-shared clonotypes. Pairwise subsampling indicated that sequencing depth was expected to affect the degree of clonotype sharing among donors.

Donors were healthy HIV-negative adults with no recently reported acute infections or vaccinations. Only Caucasian adults living in Nashville, Tennessee, USA were represented among the donors. Magnetic negative selection was used to enrich CD4+ T cells, after which naive cells were positively selected on CD45RA and the negative fraction became the memory subset. After blood collection by leukapheresis, PBMCs were isolated using Ficoll-Histopaque density gradient centrifugation and then cryopreserved in the vapor phase of liquid nitrogen. Analytical flow cytometry was used to check the purity and quantity of each magnetically sorted T cell population. Genomic DNA was isolated from each sorted fraction and quantified by UV absorbance on a Nanodrop 2000c. Between the V and J ends, shortened by 0 bases and 1 base respectively, the junction contains 20 bases. The CDR3 numbers 18 residues from cysteine through phenylalanine. Just the 54-base CDR3 DNA is kept, in frame starting at base 1. Sequences SGDLS (CDR1) and YYNGEE (CDR2) are obtained from the germline V gene.

Using the deep immunoSEQ assay, TCR CDR3 regions were amplified from genomic DNA by multiplex PCR. Extracted genomic DNA from each cell subset was spread evenly across all wells of several immunoSEQ 96-well plates, with each plate serving as a replicate. For sorted subsets, 150 to 200 ng genomic DNA, equal to about 30,000 T cell genomes, was loaded into each replicate PCR. The purified libraries were quantified using a Qubit 3.0 fluorometer, sized with a Bioanalyzer 2100, and then quantified again using the KAPA Library Quantification kit. Every immunoSEQ 96-well plate was sequenced on a separate single-read 150-cycle Illumina NextSeq 550 flow cell. The source study handled its data this way. The immunoSEQ output contained only junctional sequences without quality scores, so filtering could not match that applied to full-length reads. To assign V/J genes and CDR3, sequences were annotated against IMGT germline references using PyIR, a Python wrapper for IgBLAST v1.9. Reads were removed for weak V/J assignments (E-value above 1e-6), missing CDR3, stop codons, out-of-frame junctions, or ambiguous translated residues. V3J clonotypes were defined as sequences sharing an identical inferred V gene, J gene, and CDR3 amino acid sequence. The percentage overlap between two repertoires was calculated by dividing the number of shared unique clonotypes by the size of the smaller repertoire. Richness of each repertoire was evaluated using RTK rarefaction, the Chao1 estimator, and Recon v2.1 estimates of unobserved clonotypes. Generation probabilities for all TCRbeta clonotypes obtained by the gDNA method from several donors were computed using OLGA. The clones in this table, taken by TCRdb from immuneACCESS, are in-frame only. Not every clone is retained; where verified, under half of the shortfall comes from an unresolved V gene, and the cause of the rest is unknown. The D gene and trimming were derived from the DNA, and the V and J assignments and clone size from that table. The sample records approximately 530,000 clones, about 95% of which are singletons. Approximately 0.062% of the sample goes to the ten largest clones.

About this clone: Its binding antigen is unknown. Base qualities are not provided; no much larger clone lies one nucleotide away.

The receptor chain draws on TRBV9 and TRBJ2-7; the D gene is perhaps TRBD1 or TRBD2, as each covers 6 bases. The sequence derives from a woman aged 25 to 39 in good health. The sequencing sample was made of naive CD4+ T cells sorted from blood. The cell subset or site label, read with the paper, signifies: CD45RA+ positively selected. The CDR3 amino acid sequence is: CASSVGLVKVGGSYEQYF. The DNA sequence follows: TGTGCCAGCAGCGTAGGACTTGTGAAGGTAGGGGGGTCCTACGAGCAGTACTTC.